The rows below give T cell receptor beta chains drawn from one sample of a study of blood T cells in healthy people across ages. TCRdb re-called the 5' RACE reads through MiXCR, storing one row per CDR3 protein. The sample lists more than 450,000 distinct CDR3 sequences; roughly a quarter were seen once. These records were also assigned to another study, of T cells of mothers and their children.

Sequencing used blood. These TCRs come from a boy aged 2 to 10 in good health. Both conserved end residues are part of each CDR3. The D gene is left open where the match is weak. A row's size may be missing; if present it is once, few, many or a size class.

size	V	J	D	CDR3	DNA
-	TRBV5-1	TRBJ2-5	-	CASSFLGELGETQYF	TGCGCCAGCAGCTTCCTTGGAGAACTAGGAGAGACCCAGTACTTC
-	TRBV3-1	TRBJ1-2	TRBD1	CASSHLDRGDGYTF	TGTGCCAGCAGCCACTTGGACAGGGGGGATGGCTACACCTTC
-	TRBV7-2	TRBJ2-5	TRBD1	CASSLALTGGTQYF	TGTGCCAGCAGCTTAGCCCTGACAGGGGGGACCCAGTACTTC
few	TRBV6-5	TRBJ2-5	-	CASSYQVNVGQTQYF	TGTGCCAGCAGTTACCAAGTCAACGTCGGGCAGACCCAGTACTTC
-	TRBV11-2	TRBJ2-7	-	CASSSLTLGEQYF	TGTGCCAGCAGCTCTCTAACACTGGGCGAGCAGTACTTC
-	TRBV6-5	TRBJ1-5	-	CASSYTRTNQPQHF	TGTGCCAGCAGTTATACGAGAACCAATCAGCCCCAGCATTTT
-	TRBV29-1	TRBJ1-1	-	CSVYRALNTEAFF	TGCAGCGTCTACAGGGCTCTGAACACTGAAGCTTTCTTT
few	TRBV20-1	TRBJ2-7	TRBD1	CSARDTGGPTYEQYF	TGCAGTGCTAGAGATACAGGGGGTCCAACCTACGAGCAGTACTTC
few	TRBV11-2	TRBJ1-5	-	CASSFSPTGQPQHF	TGTGCCAGCAGCTTTTCCCCCACCGGACAGCCCCAGCATTTT
few	TRBV10-3	TRBJ2-5	-	CAISPDRGAQYF	TGTGCCATCAGTCCTGACCGAGGGGCCCAGTACTTC
-	TRBV6-2/TRBV6-3	TRBJ2-1	TRBD2	CASSYLRGSGSFTYNEQFF	TGTGCCAGCAGTTACTTGAGGGGTAGCGGGAGTTTCACCTACAATGAGCAGTTCTTC
-	TRBV20-1	TRBJ2-5	TRBD2	CSARPSGRAEETQYF	TGCAGTGCTAGACCTAGCGGGAGGGCCGAGGAGACCCAGTACTTC
-	TRBV12-5	TRBJ2-4	-	CASGSRQENQYF	TGTGCTAGTGGTTCTCGACAGGAGAATCAGTACTTC
-	TRBV11-2	TRBJ2-7	-	CASSLTASSYEQYF	TGTGCCAGCAGCTTAACGGCGAGCTCCTACGAGCAGTACTTC
-	TRBV3-1	TRBJ1-6	-	CASSQKGNSPLHF	TGTGCCAGCAGCCAAAAGGGGAATTCACCCCTCCACTTT
-	TRBV28	TRBJ2-7	-	CASSPDSTVDEQYF	TGTGCCAGCAGTCCAGACTCGACCGTCGACGAGCAGTACTTC
few	TRBV18	TRBJ1-4	-	CASSPVYATNEKLFF	TGTGCCAGCTCACCGGTCTATGCAACTAATGAAAAACTGTTTTTT
-	TRBV7-9	TRBJ2-5	TRBD1	CASDRGQETQYF	TGTGCCAGCGACAGGGGGCAAGAGACCCAGTACTTC
-	TRBV9	TRBJ2-4	-	CASSEGLKNIQYF	TGTGCCAGCAGCGAGGGACTCAAAAACATTCAGTACTTC
-	TRBV6-1	TRBJ2-7	TRBD2	CASSEGTSGGNEQYF	TGTGCCAGCAGTGAGGGGACTAGCGGGGGCAACGAGCAGTACTTC
few	TRBV7-9	TRBJ1-1	-	CASSLREDRNTEAFF	TGTGCCAGCAGCCTCCGGGAAGACAGGAACACTGAAGCTTTCTTT
many	TRBV2	TRBJ1-4	-	CASSGITGANEKLFF	TGTGCCAGCAGTGGGATCACCGGGGCGAATGAAAAACTGTTTTTT
few	TRBV7-6	TRBJ2-3	TRBD2	CASGRASGDTQYF	TGTGCCAGCGGTAGGGCTAGCGGAGATACGCAGTATTTT
-	TRBV3-1	TRBJ2-5	-	CASSLQGGAGVETQYF	TGTGCCAGCAGCCTGCAGGGGGGAGCGGGGGTAGAGACCCAGTACTTC
few	TRBV20-1	TRBJ1-2	-	CSARDYDGANYGYTF	TGCAGTGCTAGAGATTATGATGGGGCCAACTATGGCTACACCTTC
-	TRBV20-1	TRBJ2-2	TRBD2	CSARDRVSGGNTGELFF	TGTAGTGCTAGAGATAGGGTTAGCGGGGGAAACACCGGGGAGCTGTTTTTT
-	TRBV10-3	TRBJ2-3	-	CAISGGNTDTQYF	TGTGCCATCAGTGGCGGGAACACAGATACGCAGTATTTT
-	TRBV4-2	TRBJ2-7	TRBD2	CASSQDTSGSYEQYF	TGTGCCAGCAGCCAAGATACTAGCGGGAGTTACGAGCAGTACTTC
-	TRBV12-3/TRBV12-4	TRBJ1-2	-	CASSSQGEGYTF	TGTGCCAGCAGTTCACAGGGTGAAGGCTACACCTTC
-	TRBV5-1	TRBJ1-6	-	CASSEGLSIPLNNSPLHF	TGCGCCAGCAGCGAGGGACTTTCGATCCCCCTCAATAATTCACCCCTCCACTTT
few	TRBV13	TRBJ2-1	TRBD1	CASSLGTGGYTYNEQFF	TGTGCCAGCAGCTTAGGGACAGGGGGGTATACCTACAATGAGCAGTTCTTC
many	TRBV6-1	TRBJ2-7	-	CASSELGRSHEQYF	TGTGCCAGCAGTGAACTCGGCAGGTCCCACGAGCAGTACTTC
-	TRBV5-5	TRBJ2-3	TRBD2	CASSALLAGGTDTQYF	TGTGCCAGCAGCGCCCTACTAGCGGGAGGGACAGATACGCAGTATTTT
once	TRBV20-1	TRBJ2-6	-	CSARDSWVSGANVLTF	TGCAGTGCTAGAGATTCGTGGGTTTCTGGGGCCAACGTCCTGACTTTC
-	TRBV9	TRBJ2-2	-	CASSVVSSGELFF	TGTGCCAGCAGCGTCGTTAGCTCCGGGGAGCTGTTTTTT
few	TRBV12-5	TRBJ2-4	-	CASGSSGKNIQYF	TGTGCTAGTGGTTCTTCGGGCAAAAACATTCAGTACTTC
-	TRBV7-2	TRBJ2-3	-	CASTPFRGSTDTQYF	TGTGCCAGCACCCCCTTTAGGGGATCCACAGATACGCAGTATTTT
few	TRBV27	TRBJ1-4	-	CASESGVREKLFF	TGTGCCAGCGAGTCGGGGGTGCGGGAAAAACTGTTTTTT
few	TRBV11-2	TRBJ2-1	TRBD2	CASSRGGFGGRIVEQFF	TGTGCCAGCAGCCGAGGAGGATTCGGCGGGAGAATCGTTGAGCAGTTCTTC
-	TRBV7-9	TRBJ1-6	TRBD1	CASSGTGTGNSPLHF	TGTGCCAGCAGCGGGACCGGGACAGGGAACTCACCCCTCCACTTT
-	TRBV20-1	TRBJ2-5	TRBD1	CSADRGRKETQYF	TGCAGTGCTGACAGGGGGCGAAAAGAGACCCAGTACTTC
few	TRBV12-3/TRBV12-4	TRBJ1-3	-	CASTDSPAPSSGNTIYF	TGTGCCAGCACAGACAGCCCGGCCCCATCTTCTGGAAACACCATATATTTT
few	TRBV12-3/TRBV12-4	TRBJ2-5	TRBD2	CASSLGLAEEAQYF	TGTGCCAGCAGTTTAGGACTAGCGGAAGAGGCCCAGTACTTC
-	TRBV7-2	TRBJ2-7	-	CASSLGTAPSRPYYEQYF	TGTGCCAGCAGCTTAGGGACAGCCCCTTCGAGGCCCTACTACGAGCAGTACTTC
few	TRBV6-5	TRBJ2-7	-	CASSYQVGSPPYEQYF	TGTGCCAGCAGTTACCAGGTCGGGAGCCCCCCCTACGAGCAGTACTTC
-	TRBV12-3/TRBV12-4	TRBJ2-7	TRBD2	CASRGTSGPWGYEQYF	TGTGCCAGCAGAGGGACTAGCGGTCCATGGGGTTACGAGCAGTACTTC
few	TRBV4-2	TRBJ2-5	TRBD2	CASSQGPAGDETQCF	TGTGCCAGCAGCCAAGGGCCAGCGGGGGATGAGACCCAGTGCTTC
few	TRBV25-1	TRBJ1-2	-	CASSEPGDIYGYTF	TGTGCCAGCAGTGAACCCGGGGACATCTATGGCTACACCTTC
few	TRBV12-3/TRBV12-4	TRBJ1-4	-	CASSLALRQNEKLFF	TGTGCCAGCAGTTTAGCGCTCAGACAGAATGAAAAACTGTTTTTT
-	TRBV19	TRBJ2-4	TRBD2	CASTIGGTTKNIQYF	TGTGCCAGTACAATAGGAGGGACTACCAAAAACATTCAGTACTTC
many	TRBV10-2	TRBJ1-4	-	CASSGWGWNGGEKLFF	TGCGCCAGCAGTGGATGGGGCTGGAACGGGGGCGAAAAACTGTTTTTT
few	TRBV4-3	TRBJ2-2	TRBD2	CASSQDAASGSRELFF	TGCGCCAGCAGCCAAGATGCAGCTAGCGGGAGCAGGGAGCTGTTTTTT
few	TRBV4-3	TRBJ2-1	-	CASSQVGGNYNEQFF	TGCGCCAGCAGCCAAGTGGGCGGAAATTACAATGAGCAGTTCTTC
few	TRBV6-5	TRBJ1-1	-	CASSYSPRGKGTEAFF	TGTGCCAGCAGTTACTCGCCTCGAGGGAAGGGGACTGAAGCTTTCTTT
few	TRBV7-3	TRBJ2-5	-	CASSLIRAETQYF	TGTGCCAGCAGCTTAATCAGGGCTGAGACCCAGTACTTC
-	TRBV2	TRBJ2-6	TRBD1	CASYRDRASTGANVLTF	TGTGCCAGCTACCGGGACAGAGCGTCCACTGGGGCCAACGTCCTGACTTTC
few	TRBV30	TRBJ1-2	-	CAWSRGYGYTF	TGTGCCTGGAGTCGAGGGTATGGCTACACCTTC
few	TRBV20-1	TRBJ1-6	-	CSASSGIGNSPLHF	TGCAGTGCTAGCTCAGGAATAGGGAATTCACCCCTCCACTTT
few	TRBV27	TRBJ2-7	-	CASSFGRGTYEQYF	TGTGCCAGCAGTTTTGGCCGTGGGACCTACGAGCAGTACTTC